The clone carrying this T cell receptor beta chain was seen a single time. The CDR3 is made up of 14 amino acids. CDR1 and CDR2 (germline): MNHNS, SASEGT. J lost 3 bases, V lost 7 bases, and 8 bases had no gene match. The data originate from a study of shared T cell receptors in the human thymus. Assay used: immunoSEQ multiplex PCR; TCRdb lists only in-frame clones, some missing. The sample yields roughly 560,000 clones, 70% to 80% seen once. The sample was also reused in another study, on human thymus T cells. From that second work: The sample donors, healthy Finnish infants, were having corrective surgery for congenital heart defects. Thymic samples were excised during corrective heart operations. In thymic and blood repertoires alike, V and J usage looked biased. Unrelated people showed highly overlapping thymic repertoires, related research reported.

This TCR derives from a boy in the first two years of life with a congenital heart defect. J is TRBJ2-5 and V is TRBV6-1; 7 bases are a match to TRBD2. The material sequenced was thymocytes. As DNA, the CDR3 is TGTGCCAGCATTCCGGGGAGGGATAAAGAGACCCAGTACTTC. Translation gives CASIPGRDKETQYF.